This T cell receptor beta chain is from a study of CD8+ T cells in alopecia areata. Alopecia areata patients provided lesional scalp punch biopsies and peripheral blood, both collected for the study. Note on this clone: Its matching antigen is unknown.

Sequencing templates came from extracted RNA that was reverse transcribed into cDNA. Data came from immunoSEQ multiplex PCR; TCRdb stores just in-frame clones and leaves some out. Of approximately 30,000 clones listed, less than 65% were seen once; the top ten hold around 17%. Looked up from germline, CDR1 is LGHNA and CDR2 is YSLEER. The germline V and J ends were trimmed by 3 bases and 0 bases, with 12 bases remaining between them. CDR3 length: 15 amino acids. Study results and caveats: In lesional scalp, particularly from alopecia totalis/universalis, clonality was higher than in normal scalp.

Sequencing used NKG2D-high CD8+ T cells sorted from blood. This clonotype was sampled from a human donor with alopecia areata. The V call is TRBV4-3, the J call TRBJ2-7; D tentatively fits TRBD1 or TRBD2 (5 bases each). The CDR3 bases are TGCGCCAGCAGCCACTCCGAGGGGAGCTCCTACGAGCAGTACTTC. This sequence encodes CASSHSEGSSYEQYF.